This T cell receptor beta chain was recorded in a study of monozygotic twins with inflammatory bowel disease. Germline CDR1 SEHNR, CDR2 FQNEAQ (reference sequence). The CDR3 consists of 12 residues. Template switching added UMIs carrying a 6-nucleotide sample barcode. Each CDR3 protein gets one entry in TCRdb, which reprocessed the 5' RACE reads and gives no DNA. The listing contains roughly 330,000 distinct CDR3 sequences. With respect to this clonotype: Its matching antigen is unknown.

Study observations and caveats: Twins with IBD were found to have lower TCRbeta diversity (inverse Simpson) than healthy co-twins. Telling different T cell subtypes apart from each other was not possible.

The source material was blood. This receptor was identified in a human donor with ulcerative colitis or Crohn's disease, or a healthy co-twin of an affected twin (not recorded which). The chain has TRBV7-9 and TRBJ1-4. The CDR3 here is CASSSNNEKLFF.